The 30 T cell receptor beta chains listed next were all sequenced from one sample in a study of blood T cell repertoires in COVID-19. TCRdb's table, derived via immunoSEQ multiplex PCR, lists solely in-frame clones and lacks some. Of some 68,000 clones listed, about nine tenths are singletons. Sample: peripheral blood. The receptors stem from a man aged 50-59 years with COVID-19, enrolled during active disease.

V is TRBV14 and J is TRBJ2-7; the D gene is possibly TRBD1 (6 bases). The CDR3 runs 15 residues. V shed 0 bases and J shed 5 bases, with 14 bases lying between them. The germline V gene has CDR1 SGHDN and CDR2 FVKESK. The CDR3 here is CASSQEDSLFHEQYF. The CDR3 nucleotides are TGTGCCAGCAGCCAAGAGGACAGCCTTTTCCACGAGCAGTACTTC. The variable domain in full, with the rest retrieved from reference TRBV14 and TRBJ2-7, is EAGVTQFPSHSVIEKGQTVTLRCDPISGHDNLYWYRRVMGKEIKFLLHFVKESKQDESGMPNNRFLAERTGGTYSTLKVQPAELEDSGVYFCASSQEDSLFHEQYFGPGTRLTVT.

The table lists this clone with a count of one. The rearrangement joins TRBV6-5 to TRBJ2-2; possible D gene TRBD2, 5 bases. The V end lost 4 bases, the J end lost 5 bases, and 17 bases lay between the germline ends. Germline V lookup: CDR1 MNHEY, CDR2 SVGAGI. The CDR3 extends over 16 amino acids. The CDR3 region is CASSSQAGWPTGELFF. CDR3 nucleotide sequence: TGTGCCAGCAGTTCCCAGGCGGGCTGGCCAACCGGGGAGCTGTTTTTT.

The chain has TRBV18 and TRBJ1-1, with 7 bases lining up with TRBD1. V shed 4 bases, J shed 4 bases, and the junction held 6 bases outside the gene matches. Looked up from germline, CDR1 is KGHSH and CDR2 is LQKENI. The CDR3 has 14 amino acids. In nucleotides, the CDR3 is TGTGCCAGCTCACAACCGTACAGGGGCACTGAAGCTTTCTTT. This gives the protein CASSQPYRGTEAFF.

The rearrangement links TRBV5-1 to TRBJ2-3, with 8 bases identical to TRBD2. Trimming took 0 bases from V and 1 from J; bases not matched to a gene: 4. The CDR3 covers 16 residues. The germline V gene encodes CDR1 SGHRS and CDR2 YFSETQ. In DNA, the CDR3 is TGCGCCAGCAGCTTGGTGGTTAGCGGGGGCACAGATACGCAGTATTTT. Protein: CASSLVVSGGTDTQYF.

The CDR3 DNA sequence: TGCGCCAGCAGTGAGCCCGCCTATAGCAATCAGCCCCAGCATTTT. Translation gives CASSEPAYSNQPQHF. The V gene is TRBV10-2, the J gene TRBJ1-5, with D unresolved. This CDR3 spans 15 amino acids. Germline-derived CDR1 and CDR2 are WSHSY and SAAADI. Deletions cut 2 bases from V and 0 bases from J, with 8 bases between.

This chain joins TRBV29-1 and TRBJ1-3; D is undetermined. This CDR3 has 11 amino acids. The V end was cut by 7 bases, the J end by 0 bases, with 4 bases between. The V gene's germline CDR1 is SQVTM and CDR2 ANQGSEA. CDR3 DNA sequence: TGCAGCGCTCACTCTGGAAACACCATATATTTT. This gives the protein CSAHSGNTIYF.

This chain joins TRBV7-2 and TRBJ1-2, with TRBD1 matching over 10 bases. The CDR3 extends over 17 amino acids. Trimming cost V 5 bases and J 2 bases; bases outside gene matches: 11. Germline values: CDR1 SGHTA, CDR2 FQGNSA. The CDR3 spells CASSPRQGAIPNYGYTF. The CDR3 nucleotides read TGTGCCAGCAGCCCCCGACAGGGGGCGATTCCAAACTATGGCTACACCTTC. The full variable domain, in which reference TRBV7-2 and TRBJ1-2 provide the parts outside the CDR3, is GAGVSQSPSNKVTEKGKDVELRCDPISGHTALYWYRQSLGQGLEFLIYFQGNSAPDKSGLPSDRFSAERTGGSVSTLTIQRTQQEDSAVYLCASSPRQGAIPNYGYTFGSGTRLTVV.

This sequence joins TRBV5-6 and TRBJ2-3; 8 bases align to TRBD1. Germline V gene sequence: CDR1 SGHDT, CDR2 YYEEEE. Trimming removed 1 base from V and 3 bases from J; junction bases left unmatched: 1. This CDR3 region has 14 residues. Here the CDR3 reads CASSLQGATDTQYF. DNA for the CDR3: TGTGCCAGCAGCTTGCAGGGGGCAACAGATACGCAGTATTTT. The full variable domain, with the rest looked up from reference TRBV5-6 and TRBJ2-3, is DAGVTQSPTHLIKTRGQQVTLRCSPKSGHDTVSWYQQALGQGPQFIFQYYEEEERQRGNFPDRFSGHQFPNYSSELNVNALLLGDSALYLCASSLQGATDTQYFGPGTRLTVL.

The chain links TRBV7-9 to TRBJ2-1, with 8 positions matching TRBD2. The CDR3 covers 16 residues. Losses at the gene ends were 5 bases for V and 2 bases for J; bases not matched to a gene: 8. The germline V gene encodes CDR1 SEHNR and CDR2 FQNEAQ (reference sequence). CDR3: CASSIPRGGPYNEQFF. The CDR3 region has the DNA TGTGCCAGCAGCATTCCACGGGGGGGCCCCTACAATGAGCAGTTCTTC.

This chain links TRBV25-1 with TRBJ1-3; TRBD1 agrees at 10 bases. CDR1 and CDR2 (germline): MGHDK, SYGVNS. The CDR3 sequence is 16 residues long. Germline trimming cut 3 bases from V and 2 bases from J; bases unmatched to any gene: 4. CDR3 amino acids: CASSDSGTGAGNTIYF. The CDR3 nucleotides read TGTGCCAGCAGTGATTCCGGGACAGGGGCTGGAAACACCATATATTTT. The whole variable domain, remainder taken from reference TRBV25-1 and TRBJ1-3, is EADIYQTPRYLVIGTGKKITLECSQTMGHDKMYWYQQDPGMELHLIHYSYGVNSTEKGDLSSESTVSRIRTEHFPLTLESARPSHTSQYLCASSDSGTGAGNTIYFGEGSWLTVV.

This chain uses TRBV2 with TRBJ1-1, with D tentatively TRBD1 (5 bases). The CDR3 has 14 residues. Deletions cut 4 bases from V and 6 bases from J, with 15 bases between. Germline V gives CDR1 SNHLY, CDR2 FYNNEI. DNA for the CDR3: TGTGCCAGCAGTGCCCAGGGCTGGCTCGCTGAAGCTTTCTTT. Encoded protein: CASSAQGWLAEAFF.

This chain uses TRBV5-1 with TRBJ2-2; 10 nucleotides match TRBD1. This CDR3 region has 14 residues. Germline CDR1 SGHRS, CDR2 YFSETQ. Trimming cost V 4 bases and J 8 bases; bases outside gene matches: 5. The CDR3 here is CASSIGTGEGELFF. The CDR3 DNA is TGCGCCAGCAGCATCGGGACAGGGGAAGGGGAGCTGTTTTTT. The whole variable domain, filled in from reference TRBV5-1 and TRBJ2-2, reads KAGVTQTPRYLIKTRGQQVTLSCSPISGHRSVSWYQQTPGQGLQFLFEYFSETQRNKGNFPGRFSGRQFSNSRSEMNVSTLELGDSALYLCASSIGTGEGELFFGEGSRLTVL.

V gene TRBV5-1 combines with J gene TRBJ1-6; 8 bases map to TRBD1. The CDR3 sequence is 15 residues long. CDR1 and CDR2 from the germline V gene are SGHRS and YFSETQ. The junction had 8 bases not matched to a gene; V was cut back by 4 bases and J by 8 bases. CDR3 residues: CASSPSGTGDSPLHF. The DNA of the CDR3 is TGCGCCAGCAGCCCATCCGGGACAGGAGATTCACCCCTCCACTTT.

This rearrangement joins TRBV6-1 to TRBJ2-5; 15 bases align to TRBD2. Unmatched junction bases numbered 5, after V lost 0 bases and J lost 0 bases. The germline V gene encodes CDR1 MNHNS and CDR2 SASEGT. The CDR3 runs to 19 residues. The CDR3: CASSEARTSGRGYQETQYF. CDR3 bases: TGTGCCAGCAGTGAAGCCCGGACTAGCGGGAGGGGGTACCAAGAGACCCAGTACTTC.

The chain couples TRBV5-1 to TRBJ1-2; D ambiguous. V was clipped by 3 bases and J by 9 bases, with 21 bases between them. CDR1 SGHRS and CDR2 YFSETQ come from the germline V gene. The CDR3 has 15 amino acids. The CDR3 sequence is CASSSLSSGEASYTF. The CDR3 DNA follows: TGCGCCAGCAGCTCCCTAAGCAGCGGGGAAGCTAGCTACACCTTC.

The gene calls are TRBV7-9 and TRBJ1-3; the match to TRBD1 covers 7 bases. Unmatched junction bases numbered 10, after V lost 5 bases and J lost 3 bases. This CDR3 contains 16 residues. In germline, CDR1 is SEHNR, CDR2 FQNEAQ (reference sequence). This CDR3 reads CASSPVGRGNGNTIYF. As DNA, the CDR3 is TGTGCCAGCAGCCCCGTGGGCAGGGGGAATGGAAACACCATATATTTT.

The chain carries TRBV10-3 and TRBJ1-2, with 10 positions matching TRBD1. The CDR3 spans 14 residues. After removal of 8 bases from V and 1 base from J, the junction contained 4 bases not matched to a gene. Germline CDR1 reads ENHRY; CDR2 reads SYGVKD. The CDR3 reads CAILGTGVNYGYTF. Written as DNA, the CDR3 is TGTGCCATCTTAGGGACAGGGGTTAACTATGGCTACACCTTC.

The chain joins TRBV27 to TRBJ2-3, with D perhaps matching TRBD2 (6 bases). Trimming removed 1 base at V and 3 bases at J, with 14 bases between. There are 16 residues in the CDR3. In germline, CDR1 is MNHEY, CDR2 SMNVEV (reference sequence). CDR3 nucleotide sequence: TGTGCCAGCAGTTTATGGGGCGGGGCGAGAACAGATACGCAGTATTTT. It encodes CASSLWGGARTDTQYF.

This chain connects TRBV12-5 to TRBJ1-5, with a weak D call TRBD1 (6 bases). The germline V gene encodes CDR1 LGHNT and CDR2 FRNRAP. The CDR3 is made up of 14 amino acids. The V and J ends lost 7 bases and 2 bases respectively, with 12 bases between them. CDR3 residues: CASVASGGNQPQHF. CDR3 nucleotides: TGTGCTAGTGTCGCATCAGGGGGCAATCAGCCCCAGCATTTT.

The chain has TRBV4-3 and TRBJ2-3, with 7 bases lining up with TRBD2. The CDR3 has 15 residues. Germline V lookup: CDR1 LGHNA, CDR2 YSLEER. V lost 5 bases to trimming and J lost 1 base; unmatched junction nucleotides: 6. CDR3: CASSASAGGTDTQYF. The CDR3 region has the DNA TGCGCCAGCAGCGCGTCGGCGGGGGGCACAGATACGCAGTATTTT.

This chain uses TRBV4-2 with TRBJ1-1; a possible D gene is TRBD1 (6 bases). The CDR3 runs 13 residues. Germline V lookup: CDR1 LGHNA, CDR2 YNFKEQ. V was pared by 3 bases and J by 4 bases, with 9 bases between. The CDR3 bases are TGTGCCAGCAGCCACAGGGGTATCACTGAAGCTTTCTTT. This gives the protein CASSHRGITEAFF.

The rearrangement joins TRBV19 to TRBJ1-2; 7 bases agree with TRBD1. The CDR3 contains 16 residues. Trimming cost V 5 bases and J 1 base; bases outside gene matches: 10. Germline V CDR1 and CDR2: LNHDA, SQIVND (reference sequence). CDR3 in DNA: TGTGCCAGTAGTCCTAAGACAGGGACATTTAACTATGGCTACACCTTC. Protein product: CASSPKTGTFNYGYTF. The full variable domain, in which reference TRBV19 and TRBJ1-2 provide the parts outside the CDR3, is DGGITQSPKYLFRKEGQNVTLSCEQNLNHDAMYWYRQDPGQGLRLIYYSQIVNDFQKGDIAEGYSVSREKKESFPLTVTSAQKNPTAFYLCASSPKTGTFNYGYTFGSGTRLTVV.

The chain recombines TRBV5-8 with TRBJ1-1, with 9 bases identical to TRBD1. The J segment lost 5 bases and the V segment lost 4 bases, leaving 9 bases of the junction unmatched. The CDR3 runs 15 residues. Per the germline V gene, CDR1 is SGHTS and CDR2 is YDEGEE. The CDR3: CASSARTGATTEAFF. The CDR3 nucleotides read TGTGCCAGCAGCGCGCGGACAGGGGCGACTACTGAAGCTTTCTTT.

Here the CDR3 reads CASSSVGASDTQYF. In DNA, the CDR3 is TGTGCCAGCTCATCTGTGGGGGCCTCGGATACGCAGTATTTT. The J gene is TRBJ2-3, the V gene TRBV18; D might be TRBD1 (6 bases). Trimming removed 5 bases from V and 6 bases from J, with 15 bases in between. Germline CDR1 KGHSH, CDR2 LQKENI. This CDR3 is 14 amino acids long.

The chain couples TRBV9 to TRBJ2-3; D might be TRBD1 (5 bases). V lost 4 bases to trimming and J lost 4 bases, with 16 bases between them. The CDR3 has 15 amino acids. CDR1 and CDR2 from the germline V gene are SGDLS and YYNGEE. The CDR3 coding sequence is TGTGCCAGCAGCCCTGGGGCAGGGATCCCAGATACGCAGTATTTT. Protein product: CASSPGAGIPDTQYF.

This chain connects TRBV28 to TRBJ2-1, with 9 bases lining up with TRBD2. Per germline, CDR1 MDHEN and CDR2 SYDVKM. This CDR3 contains 15 residues. V dropped 3 bases and J dropped 2; count of bases not matched to a gene: 2. Here the CDR3 reads CASSFGGRAYNEQFF. The CDR3 region has the DNA TGTGCCAGCAGTTTTGGCGGGAGGGCCTACAATGAGCAGTTCTTC.

The rearrangement links TRBV30 to TRBJ1-1, with D unclear. The V and J ends lost 1 base and 1 base respectively, with 7 bases between them. Germline lookup yields CDR1 GTSNPN and CDR2 SVGIG (reference sequence). The CDR3 runs 13 residues. CDR3 sequence reads: CAWSGNTNTEAFF. The CDR3 DNA follows: TGTGCCTGGAGTGGTAACACGAACACTGAAGCTTTCTTT.

The CDR3 here is CASNLDRVYGYTF. DNA of the CDR3: TGTGCCAGCAATCTGGACAGGGTATATGGCTACACCTTC. The V gene is TRBV2, the J gene TRBJ1-2, with TRBD1 identical over 8 bases. Germline-derived CDR1 and CDR2 are SNHLY and FYNNEI. J lost 5 bases, V lost 7 bases, and 6 bases had no gene match. The CDR3 runs 13 residues. Full variable domain (rest looked up from reference TRBV2 and TRBJ1-2): EPEVTQTPSHQVTQMGQEVILRCVPISNHLYFYWYRQILGQKVEFLVSFYNNEISEKSEIFDDQFSVERPDGSNFTLKIRSTKLEDSAMYFCASNLDRVYGYTFGSGTRLTVV.

The CDR3 nucleotides are TGTGCCTGGGGGGGGCGGGAGATCCAGTTCTTC. Residues: CAWGGREIQFF. This chain uses TRBV19 with TRBJ2-1; TRBD2 might be the D (7 bases). Germline CDR1 is LNHDA and CDR2 is SQIVND (reference sequence). The CDR3 covers 11 residues. Trimming shortened V by 11 bases and J by 13 bases, and 18 bases separated the two germline ends.

The rearrangement uses TRBV6-5 and TRBJ2-5; D unresolved. The CDR3 sequence is 13 residues long. Germline V gene data show CDR1 as MNHEY and CDR2 as SVGAGI. V lost 6 bases and J lost 4, with 12 bases in between. This CDR3 is CASRRAFTETQYF. The DNA for the CDR3 is TGTGCCAGCAGGCGAGCGTTTACAGAGACCCAGTACTTC.